These 5 T cell receptor beta chains were sequenced from one sample in a study of blood T cell repertoires in COVID-19. The method was immunoSEQ multiplex PCR; TCRdb's version includes in-frame clones alone and lacks a portion of them. Among about 97,000 clones listed, around nine tenths were seen once. The sample taken for sequencing was peripheral blood. Every receptor here comes from a man aged 55 to 69 with acute or convalescent COVID-19.

The genes are TRBV18 and TRBJ2-5, with D maybe TRBD2 (7 bases). The germline V gene encodes CDR1 KGHSH and CDR2 LQKENI. There are 17 residues in the CDR3. The V end was cut by 3 bases, the J end by 4 bases, with 21 bases between. The CDR3 DNA is TGTGCCAGCTCACCGTCGTATGGCGGGGGCATGGGAGAGACCCAGTACTTC. Translated: CASSPSYGGGMGETQYF.

This chain joins TRBV5-1 and TRBJ2-2, with a tentative D call TRBD2 (5 bases). There are 18 residues in the CDR3. CDR1 is SGHRS and CDR2 is YFSETQ in the germline V gene. V was trimmed by 1 base and J by 0 bases, leaving 16 bases between them. CDR3 protein: CASSLSPDQTTNTGELFF. CDR3 DNA sequence: TGCGCCAGCAGCTTGAGCCCGGATCAGACTACGAACACCGGGGAGCTGTTTTTT.

This sequence joins TRBV30 and TRBJ2-7; 7 nucleotides line up with TRBD2. The CDR3 length is 15 residues. Germline values: CDR1 GTSNPN, CDR2 SVGIG (reference sequence). J was trimmed by 0 bases and V by 3 bases; bases with no gene match: 8. For the CDR3, the DNA is TGTGCCTGGAGGACGAGCGGGGCCGGCTCCTACGAGCAGTACGTC. Amino acid sequence: CAWRTSGAGSYEQYV.

The CDR3 sequence: CTSSRTRQGATGNTIYF. CDR3 DNA: TGCACCAGCAGCAGGACTAGACAGGGGGCAACTGGAAACACCATATATTTT. This chain connects TRBV1 to TRBJ1-3; TRBD1 is the table's D call, not checked against the DNA. TRBV1 is described as a pseudogene. The CDR3 is 17 residues long.

The chain has TRBV19 and TRBJ1-6; TRBD1 agrees at 10 bases. The germline CDR1 and CDR2 sequences are LNHDA and SQIVND (reference sequence). The CDR3 covers 16 residues. J was trimmed by 10 bases and V by 2 bases; bases with no gene match: 8. This chain's CDR3 is CASSIRETGGWSPLHF. The CDR3 DNA is TGTGCCAGTAGTATACGGGAGACAGGGGGCTGGTCACCCCTCCACTTT. Using reference TRBV19 and TRBJ1-6 for the parts outside the CDR3, the full variable domain is DGGITQSPKYLFRKEGQNVTLSCEQNLNHDAMYWYRQDPGQGLRLIYYSQIVNDFQKGDIAEGYSVSREKKESFPLTVTSAQKNPTAFYLCASSIRETGGWSPLHFGNGTRLTVT.